This T cell receptor (beta chain) was obtained from a study of regulatory T cells in long-lasting Graves disease. Overall study results and limits: Accuracy was perhaps lowered by the small sample size. TCR diversity was lower in persistent Graves' patients (versus newly diagnosed ones).

Regarding time point: newly diagnosed GD, antithyroid drugs for less than 3 months. Preparation of the TCR library used RNA extracted from PBMCs. Notes on this clonotype: Its specificity is unknown.

The CDR3 is 14 residues long. Per germline, CDR1 LNHNV and CDR2 YYDKDF (reference sequence). V was pared by 5 bases and J by 5 bases, with 16 bases between. According to the study, TCR beta libraries were built with iRepertoire HTBI primers and CDR3-region Arm-PCR. MiXCR, applied by TCRdb to the multiplex PCR reads, yields one record per CDR3 protein. Altogether hundreds of thousands of distinct CDR3 sequences are present, 15% to 20% being singletons, with the ten largest covering approximately 18%. A further study also used this sample, focusing on T cells in Graves' hyperthyroidism and ophthalmopathy. Per that study: Within blood appeared most thyroid clonotypes that had expanded above 0.001. Stable hyperthyroidism and ophthalmopathy were separated using 13 V-J signatures.

The chain carries TRBV15 and TRBJ2-7; D is ambiguous. The TCR sequence derives from a woman between 25 and 40 years old with Graves disease. The sample consisted of peripheral blood mononuclear cells (PBMCs), taken at new diagnosis, from a patient treated with antithyroid drugs. CDR3 nucleotide sequence: TGTGCCACCAGCCCCGAGGCCCCCCACCACGAGCAGTACTTC. Its translation: CATSPEAPHHEQYF.